This T cell receptor (beta chain) stems from a study of T cell responses to AZD1222 COVID-19 vaccine. Study context: Researchers grouped second doses given at about 4 or about 12 weeks into one pool. Study-level points and caveats: Baseline testing showed seropositivity in only a handful of AZD1222 recipients. A reported finding is that nearly half of spike-specific TCRs target unmutated variant regions.

Method: immunoSEQ multiplex PCR; TCRdb's copy keeps in-frame clones and lacks some. The sample lists about 67,000 clones, roughly 80% occurring once. With regard to this clone: What it recognizes is unknown.

This CDR3 is built from 17 residues. The junction had 13 bases not matched to a gene; V was cut back by 3 bases and J by 3 bases. Germline assignment: CDR1 GTSNPN and CDR2 SVGIG (reference sequence). The gene calls are TRBV30 and TRBJ1-3; 8 nucleotides match TRBD1. This TCR was sampled from an adult in good health. Sequencing used peripheral blood, obtained on day 0 of AZD1222 vaccination. The CDR3 protein is CAWSPLTGDFGGNTIYF. The CDR3, as DNA: TGTGCCTGGAGCCCCCTGACAGGGGATTTTGGTGGAAACACCATATATTTT. The complete variable domain, with remaining parts taken from reference TRBV30 and TRBJ1-3, reads SQTIHQWPATLVQPVGSPLSLECTVEGTSNPNLYWYRQAAGRGLQLLFYSVGIGQISSEVPQNLSASRPQDRQFILSSKKLLLSDSGFYLCAWSPLTGDFGGNTIYFGEGSWLTVV.